This T cell receptor (beta chain) was captured by sequencing in a study of blood T cell repertoires in COVID-19. As for the study in general: Acute and convalescent COVID-19 samples came from the United States, Italy and Spain. T cells, B-cell-depleted T cells, or PBMCs provided the cDNA or gDNA that served as material.

Germline V gives CDR1 SGHTA, CDR2 FQGNSA. With 1 base removed from V and 5 bases from J, the gap between germline ends came to 12 bases. The CDR3 runs 15 residues. Per the authors' pipeline: Amplification from reference gene primers served as the basis for estimated nucleated cell counts. Produced via immunoSEQ multiplex PCR; TCRdb's table is partial and in-frame only. D and trimming were read from the DNA, whereas the V and J calls and clone size are those reported in that table. In the table there are around 200,000 clones, more than 60% of which are singletons. The gene calls are TRBV7-2 and TRBJ1-5; maybe TRBD1 (5 bases). This sequence originates from a woman aged 50 to 65 with acute or convalescent COVID-19. Sample: peripheral blood. The CDR3 sequence is CASSLDGQGHQPQHF. As DNA, the CDR3 is TGTGCCAGCAGCTTAGACGGGCAGGGCCATCAGCCCCAGCATTTT.